This T cell receptor beta chain is drawn from a study of T cells in Graves' hyperthyroidism and ophthalmopathy. Overall study results and limits: Separation of ophthalmopathy from stable hyperthyroidism was achieved by a 13 V-J model.

In patients aged 18 to 65, hyperthyroidism was newly diagnosed, with duration under 2 months. This clonotype was seen repeatedly, ten times or more. Its antigen remains unidentified. The CDR3 has 12 residues. Trimming took off 8 bases at V and 6 bases at J, with 14 bases between the two ends. RNA transcripts served as the template for amplifying TCR beta CDR3 regions. The TCR CDR3 was amplified in a first-round RT-PCR using the HTBI primer set. Via MiXCR, TCRdb re-called the multiplex PCR reads, giving one row per CDR3 protein. The data show about 620,000 distinct CDR3 sequences, 15% to 20% seen once. This chain connects TRBV12-3 or TRBV12-4 to TRBJ2-7, with a tentative D call TRBD1 (6 bases). The receptor comes from a woman aged 30 to 39 with Graves' hyperthyroidism. Sequencing was done on a sample of blood. CDR3 sequence reads: CASGTGPSEQYF. The CDR3 region has the DNA TGTGCCAGCGGTACAGGGCCCAGCGAGCAGTACTTC.